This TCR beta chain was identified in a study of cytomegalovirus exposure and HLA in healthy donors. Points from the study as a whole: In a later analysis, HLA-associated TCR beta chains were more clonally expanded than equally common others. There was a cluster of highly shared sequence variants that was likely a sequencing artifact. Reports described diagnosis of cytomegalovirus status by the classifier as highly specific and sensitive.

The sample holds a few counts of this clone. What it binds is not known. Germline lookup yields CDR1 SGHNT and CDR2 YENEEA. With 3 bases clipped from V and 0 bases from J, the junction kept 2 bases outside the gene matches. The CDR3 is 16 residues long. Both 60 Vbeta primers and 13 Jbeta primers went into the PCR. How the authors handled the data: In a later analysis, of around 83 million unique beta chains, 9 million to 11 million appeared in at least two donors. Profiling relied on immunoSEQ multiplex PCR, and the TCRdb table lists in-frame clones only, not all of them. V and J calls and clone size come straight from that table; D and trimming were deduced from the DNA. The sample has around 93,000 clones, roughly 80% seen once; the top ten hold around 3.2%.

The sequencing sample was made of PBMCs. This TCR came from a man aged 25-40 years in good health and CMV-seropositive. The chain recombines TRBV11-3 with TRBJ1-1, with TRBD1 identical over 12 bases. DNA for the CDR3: TGTGCCAGCAGCTTCGGGACAGGGGGCATGAACACTGAAGCTTTCTTT. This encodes CASSFGTGGMNTEAFF. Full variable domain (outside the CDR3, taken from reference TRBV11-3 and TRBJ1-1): EAGVVQSPRYKIIEKKQPVAFWCNPISGHNTLYWYLQNLGQGPELLIRYENEEAVDDSQLPKDRFSAERLKGVDSTLKIQPAELGDSAVYLCASSFGTGGMNTEAFFGQGTRLTVV.